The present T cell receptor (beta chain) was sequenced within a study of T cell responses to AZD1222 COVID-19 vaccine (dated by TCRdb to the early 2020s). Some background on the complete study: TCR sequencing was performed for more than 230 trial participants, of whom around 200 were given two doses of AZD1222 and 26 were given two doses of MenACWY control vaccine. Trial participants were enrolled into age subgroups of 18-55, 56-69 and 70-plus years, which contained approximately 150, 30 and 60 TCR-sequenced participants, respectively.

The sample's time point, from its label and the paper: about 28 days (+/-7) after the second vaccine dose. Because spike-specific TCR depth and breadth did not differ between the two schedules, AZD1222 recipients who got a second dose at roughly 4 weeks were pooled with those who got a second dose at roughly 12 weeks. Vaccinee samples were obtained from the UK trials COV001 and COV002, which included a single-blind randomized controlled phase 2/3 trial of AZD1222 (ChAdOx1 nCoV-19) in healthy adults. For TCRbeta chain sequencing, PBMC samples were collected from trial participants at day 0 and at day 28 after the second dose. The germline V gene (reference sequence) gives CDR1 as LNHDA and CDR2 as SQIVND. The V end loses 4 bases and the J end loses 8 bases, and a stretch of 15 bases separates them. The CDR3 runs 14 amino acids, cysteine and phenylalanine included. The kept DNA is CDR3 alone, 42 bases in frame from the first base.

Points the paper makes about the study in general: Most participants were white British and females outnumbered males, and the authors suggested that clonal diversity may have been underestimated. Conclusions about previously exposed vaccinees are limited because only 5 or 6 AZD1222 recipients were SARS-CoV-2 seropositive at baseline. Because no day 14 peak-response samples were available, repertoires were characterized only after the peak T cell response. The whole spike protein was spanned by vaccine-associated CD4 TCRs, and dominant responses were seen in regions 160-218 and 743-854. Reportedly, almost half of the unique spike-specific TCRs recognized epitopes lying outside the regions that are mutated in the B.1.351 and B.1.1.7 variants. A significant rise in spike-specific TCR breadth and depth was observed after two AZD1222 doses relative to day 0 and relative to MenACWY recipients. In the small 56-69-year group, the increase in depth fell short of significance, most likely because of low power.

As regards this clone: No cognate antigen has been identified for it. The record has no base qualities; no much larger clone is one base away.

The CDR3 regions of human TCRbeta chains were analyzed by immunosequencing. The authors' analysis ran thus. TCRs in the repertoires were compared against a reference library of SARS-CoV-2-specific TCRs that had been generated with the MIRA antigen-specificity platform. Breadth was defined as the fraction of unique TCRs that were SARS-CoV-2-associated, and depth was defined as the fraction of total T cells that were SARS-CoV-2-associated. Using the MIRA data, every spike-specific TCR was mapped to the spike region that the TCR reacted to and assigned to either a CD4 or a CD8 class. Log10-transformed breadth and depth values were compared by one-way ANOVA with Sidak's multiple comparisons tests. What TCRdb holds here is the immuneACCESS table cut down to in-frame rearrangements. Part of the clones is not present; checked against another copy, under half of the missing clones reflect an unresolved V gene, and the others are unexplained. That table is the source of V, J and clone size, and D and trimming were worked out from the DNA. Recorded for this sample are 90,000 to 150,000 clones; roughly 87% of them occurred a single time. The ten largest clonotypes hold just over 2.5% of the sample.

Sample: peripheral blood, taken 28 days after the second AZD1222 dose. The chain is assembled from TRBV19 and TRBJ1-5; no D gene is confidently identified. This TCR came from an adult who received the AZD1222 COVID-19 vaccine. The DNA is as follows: TGTGCCAGTAGTACCGACCCGTTGCAGGAGCCCCAGCATTTT. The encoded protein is CASSTDPLQEPQHF. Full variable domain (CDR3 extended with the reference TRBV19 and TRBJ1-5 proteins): DGGITQSPKYLFRKEGQNVTLSCEQNLNHDAMYWYRQDPGQGLRLIYYSQIVNDFQKGDIAEGYSVSREKKESFPLTVTSAQKNPTAFYLCASSTDPLQEPQHFGDGTRLSIL.